This T cell receptor beta chain was sequenced for a study of metastatic and nonmetastatic thyroid tumors. Overall study: Comparison of repertoires was carried out across blood and tumor or nodule tissue from malignant and benign thyroid patients. General observations from the study: Compared with benign nodules, malignant thyroid tumors were reported to have significantly higher TCR beta diversity in both blood and tumor.

Nobody among the patients had been given any treatment before thyroid surgery. Per the study methods: What underpinned the distant-metastasis classifier for papillary thyroid cancer was the set of CDR3 differences across clinicopathological groups. TCRdb re-analyzed the PCR reads through MiXCR. The V and J calls reflect TCRdb's pipeline rather than the authors' work. The sample has 15,000 to 20,000 clones, around a third seen once. The CDR3 has 13 residues. Trimming pared 2 bases from V and 4 bases from J, leaving 6 bases between. This clone was seen repeatedly, ten times or more. Its specificity is unknown.

Sequenced sample: tumor tissue. The chain joins TRBV12-3 or TRBV12-4 to TRBJ1-5, with D hard to call. The receptor's source is a male donor with papillary thyroid cancer or a benign thyroid nodule (not recorded which). Some clones in this sample may be carry-over from other donors' samples. CDR3 bases: TGTGCCAGCAGTTTAATGGAGAATCAGCCCCAGCATTTT. Its protein product is CASSLMENQPQHF.